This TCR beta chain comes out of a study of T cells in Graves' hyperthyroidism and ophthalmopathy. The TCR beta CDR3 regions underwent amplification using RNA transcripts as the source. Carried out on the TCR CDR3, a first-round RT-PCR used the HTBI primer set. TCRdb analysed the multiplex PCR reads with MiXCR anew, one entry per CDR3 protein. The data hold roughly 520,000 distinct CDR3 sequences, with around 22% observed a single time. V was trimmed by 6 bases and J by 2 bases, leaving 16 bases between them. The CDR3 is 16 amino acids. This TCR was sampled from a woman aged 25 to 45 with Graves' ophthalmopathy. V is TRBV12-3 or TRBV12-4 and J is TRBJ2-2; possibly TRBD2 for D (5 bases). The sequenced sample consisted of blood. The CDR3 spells CASRPPGRINTGELFF. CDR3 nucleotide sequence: TGTGCCAGCAGGCCCCCGGGAAGAATCAACACCGGGGAGCTGTTTTTT.